This TCR beta chain was captured in a study of blood T cell repertoires in COVID-19. For the study at large: Acute-phase and convalescent COVID-19 samples originated in the United States, Italy and Spain. T cells, B-cell-depleted T cells, or PBMCs supplied cDNA or gDNA.

V lost 4 bases and J lost 4; bases outside the gene matches: 7. This CDR3 has 15 amino acids. Looked up from germline, CDR1 is SGHRS and CDR2 is YFSETQ. In the original analysis: Reference gene primer amplification in the assay estimated nucleated cell counts. Sequenced by immunoSEQ multiplex PCR; TCRdb stores in-frame clones only, minus some. The DNA was the basis for D and trimming; V, J and clone size are from that table. The sample yields some 46,000 clones, approximately 89% seen once. Input material: peripheral blood. This receptor was identified in a man aged 50 to 59 with acute or convalescent COVID-19. This sequence joins TRBV5-1 and TRBJ1-4, with 7 bases fitting TRBD1. The CDR3 DNA sequence: TGCGCCAGCAGCACAACAGGGGCGATTAATGAAAAACTGTTTTTT. Its translation: CASSTTGAINEKLFF.